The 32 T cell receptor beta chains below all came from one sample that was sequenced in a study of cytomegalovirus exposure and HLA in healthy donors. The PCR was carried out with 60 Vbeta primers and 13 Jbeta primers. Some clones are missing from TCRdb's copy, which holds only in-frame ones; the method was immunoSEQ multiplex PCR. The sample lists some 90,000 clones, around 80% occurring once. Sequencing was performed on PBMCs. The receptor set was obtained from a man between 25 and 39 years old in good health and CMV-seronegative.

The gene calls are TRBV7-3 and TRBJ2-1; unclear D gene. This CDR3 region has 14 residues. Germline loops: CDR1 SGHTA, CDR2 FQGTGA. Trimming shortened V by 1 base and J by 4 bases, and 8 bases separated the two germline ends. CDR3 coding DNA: TGTGCCAGCAGCTTAATAGCTGGGTACAATGAGCAGTTCTTC. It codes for CASSLIAGYNEQFF.

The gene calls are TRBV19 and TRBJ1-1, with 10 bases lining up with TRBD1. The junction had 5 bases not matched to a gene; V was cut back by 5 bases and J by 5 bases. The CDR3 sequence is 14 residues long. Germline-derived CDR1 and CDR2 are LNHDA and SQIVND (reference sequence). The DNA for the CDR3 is TGTGCCAGTAGTTCAAGGACAGGGGGTACTGAAGCTTTCTTT. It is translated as CASSSRTGGTEAFF.

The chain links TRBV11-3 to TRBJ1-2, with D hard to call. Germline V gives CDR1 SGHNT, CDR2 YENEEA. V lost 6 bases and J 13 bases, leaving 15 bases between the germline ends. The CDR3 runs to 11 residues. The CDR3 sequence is CASSSGSAATF. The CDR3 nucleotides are TGTGCCAGCAGTTCGGGGAGCGCCGCCACCTTC. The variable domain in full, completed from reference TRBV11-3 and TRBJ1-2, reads EAGVVQSPRYKIIEKKQPVAFWCNPISGHNTLYWYLQNLGQGPELLIRYENEEAVDDSQLPKDRFSAERLKGVDSTLKIQPAELGDSAVYLCASSSGSAATFGSGTRLTVV.

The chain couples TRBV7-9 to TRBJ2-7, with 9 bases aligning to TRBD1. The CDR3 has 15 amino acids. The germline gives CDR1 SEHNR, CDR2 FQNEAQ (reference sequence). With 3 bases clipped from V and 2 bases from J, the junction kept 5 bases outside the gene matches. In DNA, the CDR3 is TGTGCCAGCAGCTTCTGGGGACAGGGAGCCTACGAGCAGTACTTC. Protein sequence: CASSFWGQGAYEQYF.

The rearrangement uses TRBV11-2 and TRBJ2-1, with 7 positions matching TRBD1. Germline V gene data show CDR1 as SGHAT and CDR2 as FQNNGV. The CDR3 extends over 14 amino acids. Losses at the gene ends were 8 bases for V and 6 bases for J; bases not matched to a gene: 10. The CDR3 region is CASGRTGLFNEQFF. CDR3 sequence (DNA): TGTGCCAGCGGACGGACAGGTCTTTTCAATGAGCAGTTCTTC.

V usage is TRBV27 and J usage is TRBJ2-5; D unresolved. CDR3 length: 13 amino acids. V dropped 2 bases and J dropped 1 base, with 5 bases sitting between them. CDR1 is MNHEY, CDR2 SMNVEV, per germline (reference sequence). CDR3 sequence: CASSLGPQETQYF. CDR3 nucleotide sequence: TGTGCCAGCAGTTTAGGGCCCCAAGAGACCCAGTACTTC.

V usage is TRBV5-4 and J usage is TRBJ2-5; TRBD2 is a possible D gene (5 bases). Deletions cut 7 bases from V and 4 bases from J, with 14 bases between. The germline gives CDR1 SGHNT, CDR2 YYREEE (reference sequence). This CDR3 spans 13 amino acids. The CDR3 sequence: CASGGLERETQYF. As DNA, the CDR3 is TGTGCCAGCGGAGGACTGGAGAGAGAGACCCAGTACTTC.

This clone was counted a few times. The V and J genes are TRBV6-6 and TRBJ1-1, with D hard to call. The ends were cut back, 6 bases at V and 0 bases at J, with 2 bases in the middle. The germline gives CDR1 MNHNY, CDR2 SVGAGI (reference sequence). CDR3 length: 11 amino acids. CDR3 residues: CASSVNTEAFF. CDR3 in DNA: TGTGCCAGCAGCGTGAACACTGAAGCTTTCTTT.

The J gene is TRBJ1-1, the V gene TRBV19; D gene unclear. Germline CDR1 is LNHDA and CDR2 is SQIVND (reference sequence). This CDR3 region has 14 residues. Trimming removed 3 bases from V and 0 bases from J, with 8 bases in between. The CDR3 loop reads CASSIAEMNTEAFF. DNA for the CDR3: TGTGCCAGTAGTATTGCGGAAATGAACACTGAAGCTTTCTTT.

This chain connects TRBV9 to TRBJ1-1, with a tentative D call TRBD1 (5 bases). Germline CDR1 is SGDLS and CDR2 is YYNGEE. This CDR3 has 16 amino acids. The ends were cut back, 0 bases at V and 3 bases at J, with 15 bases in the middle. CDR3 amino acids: CASSVEGRKGHTEAFF. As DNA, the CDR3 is TGTGCCAGCAGCGTAGAAGGACGAAAGGGGCACACTGAAGCTTTCTTT.

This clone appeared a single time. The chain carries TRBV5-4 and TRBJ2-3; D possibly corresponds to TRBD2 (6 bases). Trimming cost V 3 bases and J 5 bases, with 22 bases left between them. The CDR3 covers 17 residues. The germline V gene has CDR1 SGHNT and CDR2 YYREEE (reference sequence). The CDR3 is CASSSLIGREKRDTQYF. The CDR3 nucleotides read TGTGCCAGCAGCTCCCTCATAGGGCGGGAAAAAAGAGATACGCAGTATTTT.

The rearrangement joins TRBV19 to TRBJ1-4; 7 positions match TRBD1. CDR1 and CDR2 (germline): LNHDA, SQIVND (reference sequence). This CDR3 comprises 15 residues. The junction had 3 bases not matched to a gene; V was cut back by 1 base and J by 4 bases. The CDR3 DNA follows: TGTGCCAGTAGTATAGGGGGACAGAATAATGAAAAACTGTTTTTT. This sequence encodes CASSIGGQNNEKLFF.

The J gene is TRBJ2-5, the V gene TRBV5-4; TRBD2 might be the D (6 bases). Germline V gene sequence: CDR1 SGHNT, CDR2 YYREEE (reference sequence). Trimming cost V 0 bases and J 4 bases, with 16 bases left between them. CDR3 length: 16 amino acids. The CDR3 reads CASSLGIGPEGETQYF. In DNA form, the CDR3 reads TGTGCCAGCAGCTTGGGAATCGGTCCGGAGGGAGAGACCCAGTACTTC. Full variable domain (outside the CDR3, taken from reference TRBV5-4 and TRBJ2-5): ETGVTQSPTHLIKTRGQQVTLRCSSQSGHNTVSWYQQALGQGPQFIFQYYREEENGRGNFPPRFSGLQFPNYSSELNVNALELDDSALYLCASSLGIGPEGETQYFGPGTRLLVL.

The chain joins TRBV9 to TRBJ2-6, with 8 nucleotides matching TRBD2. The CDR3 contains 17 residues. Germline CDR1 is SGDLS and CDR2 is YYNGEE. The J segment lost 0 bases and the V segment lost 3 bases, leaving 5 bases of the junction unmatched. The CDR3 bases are TGTGCCAGCAGCGGCGGACTAGCAGCCTCTGGGGCCAACGTCCTGACTTTC. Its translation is CASSGGLAASGANVLTF.

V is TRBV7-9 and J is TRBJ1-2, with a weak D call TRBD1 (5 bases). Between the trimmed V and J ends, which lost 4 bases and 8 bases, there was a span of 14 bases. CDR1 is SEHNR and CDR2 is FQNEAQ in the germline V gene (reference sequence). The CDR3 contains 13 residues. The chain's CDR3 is CASSSTTGGGYTF. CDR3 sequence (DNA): TGTGCCAGCAGCTCAACAACAGGAGGGGGCTACACCTTC.

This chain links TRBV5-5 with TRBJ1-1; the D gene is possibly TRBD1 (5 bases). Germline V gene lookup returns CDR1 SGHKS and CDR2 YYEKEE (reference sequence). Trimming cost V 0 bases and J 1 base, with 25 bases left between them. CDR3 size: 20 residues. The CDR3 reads CASSLGEGWVTVDSNTEAFF. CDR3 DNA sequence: TGTGCCAGCAGCTTGGGTGAAGGATGGGTGACAGTAGACTCGAACACTGAAGCTTTCTTT.

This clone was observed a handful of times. CDR3 nucleotides: TGTGCCAGCAGTTACAGGAGCGGGAGAGGGTCTAATGAGCAGTTCTTC. Translation: CASSYRSGRGSNEQFF. V usage is TRBV6-5 and J usage is TRBJ2-1, with 8 positions matching TRBD2. Trimming removed 2 bases from V and 7 bases from J; junction bases left unmatched: 10. CDR1 MNHEY and CDR2 SVGAGI come from the germline V gene. This CDR3 is 16 amino acids long.

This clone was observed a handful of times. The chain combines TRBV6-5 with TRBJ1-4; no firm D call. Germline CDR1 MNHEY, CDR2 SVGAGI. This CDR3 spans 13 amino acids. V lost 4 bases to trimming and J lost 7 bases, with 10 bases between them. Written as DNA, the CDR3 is TGTGCCAGCAGTTCGGTTCCTGGTGAAAAACTGTTTTTT. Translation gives CASSSVPGEKLFF.

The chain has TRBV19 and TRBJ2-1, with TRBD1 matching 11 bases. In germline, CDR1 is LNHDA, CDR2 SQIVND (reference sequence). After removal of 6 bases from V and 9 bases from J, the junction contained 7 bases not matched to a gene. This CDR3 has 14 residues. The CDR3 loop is CASRPDRGLVEQFF. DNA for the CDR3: TGTGCCAGTAGACCGGACAGGGGGCTGGTTGAGCAGTTCTTC.

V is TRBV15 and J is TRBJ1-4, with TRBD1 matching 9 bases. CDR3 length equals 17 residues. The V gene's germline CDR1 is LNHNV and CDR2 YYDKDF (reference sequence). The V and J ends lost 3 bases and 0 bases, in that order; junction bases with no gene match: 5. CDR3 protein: CATSRGDRVATNEKLFF. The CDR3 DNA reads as TGTGCCACCAGCAGGGGGGACAGGGTTGCAACTAATGAAAAACTGTTTTTT.

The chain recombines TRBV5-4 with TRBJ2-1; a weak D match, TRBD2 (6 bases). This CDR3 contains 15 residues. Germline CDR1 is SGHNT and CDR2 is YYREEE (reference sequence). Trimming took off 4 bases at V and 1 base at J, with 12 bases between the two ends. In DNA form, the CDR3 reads TGTGCCAGCAGCCGGGAGACCAAGTCCTACAATGAGCAGTTCTTC. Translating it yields CASSRETKSYNEQFF.

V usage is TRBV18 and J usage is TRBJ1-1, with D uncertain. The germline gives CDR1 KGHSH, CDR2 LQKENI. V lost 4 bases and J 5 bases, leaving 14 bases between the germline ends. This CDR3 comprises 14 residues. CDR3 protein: CASSLVEMRTEAFF. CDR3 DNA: TGTGCCAGCTCACTCGTGGAGATGAGAACTGAAGCTTTCTTT.

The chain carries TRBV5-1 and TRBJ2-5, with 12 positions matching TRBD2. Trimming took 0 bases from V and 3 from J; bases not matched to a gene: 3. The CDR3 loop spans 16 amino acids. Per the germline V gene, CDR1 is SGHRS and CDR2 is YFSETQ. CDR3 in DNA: TGCGCCAGCAGCTTGGCCCTAGCGGGAGGGGAAGAGACCCAGTACTTC. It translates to CASSLALAGGEETQYF.

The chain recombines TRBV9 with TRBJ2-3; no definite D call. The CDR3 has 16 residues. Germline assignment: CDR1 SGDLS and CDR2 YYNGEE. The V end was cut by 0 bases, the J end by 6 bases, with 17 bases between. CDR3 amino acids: CASSVAGGFLSDTQYF. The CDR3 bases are TGTGCCAGCAGCGTAGCCGGCGGCTTCCTCTCGGATACGCAGTATTTT.

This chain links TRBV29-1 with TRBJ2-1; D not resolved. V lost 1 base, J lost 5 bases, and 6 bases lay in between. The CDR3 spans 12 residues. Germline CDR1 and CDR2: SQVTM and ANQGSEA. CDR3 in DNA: TGCAGCGTTGAAGTCCGAGACAATGAGCAGTTCTTC. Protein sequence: CSVEVRDNEQFF.

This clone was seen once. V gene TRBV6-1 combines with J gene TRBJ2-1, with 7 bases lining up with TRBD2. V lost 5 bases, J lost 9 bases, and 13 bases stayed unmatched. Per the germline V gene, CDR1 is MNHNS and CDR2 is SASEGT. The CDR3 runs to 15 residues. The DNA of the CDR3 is TGTGCCAGCAGTATCGGGGGGAGTGGTCAAAGTGAGCAGTTCTTC. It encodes CASSIGGSGQSEQFF.

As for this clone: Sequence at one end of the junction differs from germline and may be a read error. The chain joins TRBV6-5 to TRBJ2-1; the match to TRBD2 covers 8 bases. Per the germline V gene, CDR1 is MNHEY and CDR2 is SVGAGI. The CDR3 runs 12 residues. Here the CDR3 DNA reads TGTGCCAGCAGTTACGGCGGGGGGCCGGTCATCTTC. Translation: CASSYGGGPVIF.

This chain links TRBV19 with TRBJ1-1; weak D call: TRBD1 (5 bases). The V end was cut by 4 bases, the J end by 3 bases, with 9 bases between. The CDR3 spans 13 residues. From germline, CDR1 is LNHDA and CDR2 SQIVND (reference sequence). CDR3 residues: CASSTGMHTEAFF. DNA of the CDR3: TGTGCCAGTAGTACAGGGATGCACACTGAAGCTTTCTTT.

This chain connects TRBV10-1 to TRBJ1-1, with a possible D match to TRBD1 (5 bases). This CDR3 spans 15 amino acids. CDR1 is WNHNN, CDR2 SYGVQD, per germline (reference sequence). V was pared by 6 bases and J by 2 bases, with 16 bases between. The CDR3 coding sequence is TGCGCCAGCAGGGGTACAGGTCCCGATAACACTGAAGCTTTCTTT. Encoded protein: CASRGTGPDNTEAFF.

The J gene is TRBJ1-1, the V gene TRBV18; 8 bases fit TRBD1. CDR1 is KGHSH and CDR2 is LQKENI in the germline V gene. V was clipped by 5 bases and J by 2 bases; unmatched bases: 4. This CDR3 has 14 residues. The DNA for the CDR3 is TGTGCCAGCTCAGCGGGACAGGTAAACACTGAAGCTTTCTTT. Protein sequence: CASSAGQVNTEAFF.

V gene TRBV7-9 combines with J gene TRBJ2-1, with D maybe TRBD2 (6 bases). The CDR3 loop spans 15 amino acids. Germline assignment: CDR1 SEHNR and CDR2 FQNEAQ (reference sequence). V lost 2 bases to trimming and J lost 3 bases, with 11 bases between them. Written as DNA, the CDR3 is TGTGCCAGCAGCTTAATGGGTAGCGGCTACAATGAGCAGTTCTTC. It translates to CASSLMGSGYNEQFF.

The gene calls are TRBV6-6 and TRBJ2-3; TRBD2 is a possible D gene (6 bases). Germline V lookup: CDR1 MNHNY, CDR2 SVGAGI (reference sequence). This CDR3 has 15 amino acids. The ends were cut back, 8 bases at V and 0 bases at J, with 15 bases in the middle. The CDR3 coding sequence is TGTGCCAGCTCGAGGCTAGGGACTAGCACAGATACGCAGTATTTT. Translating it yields CASSRLGTSTDTQYF.